This T cell receptor beta chain was found in a study of graft-versus-host responses after intestinal transplantation. Study-level results: Marrow from the recipient contained GvH clones, some of which had appeared first in ileum or blood. Peak GvH clone levels in circulation were associated with early post-transplant HvG declines.

Intraepithelial and lamina propria lymphocytes were freed from processed graft tissue. Note on this clone: Its antigen is not known.

TCRdb's table, derived via immunoSEQ multiplex PCR, lists solely in-frame clones and lacks some. The profile covers 50,000 to 75,000 clones, with around 90% appearing a single time and 1.5% to 2% taken by the ten largest. Trimming left V 4 bases short and J 5 bases short, with 12 bases between. From germline, CDR1 is SGHRS and CDR2 YFSETQ. The CDR3 spans 14 residues. The receptor was isolated from a human patient who received an intestinal transplant, so some T cells may come from the graft donor. Specimen: ileum tissue, collected 350 to 400 days after transplant. The genes are TRBV5-1 and TRBJ2-2; possibly TRBD2 for D (5 bases). The CDR3 sequence: CASSPFTSTGELFF. The DNA of the CDR3 is TGCGCCAGCAGCCCATTCACTAGTACCGGGGAGCTGTTTTTT.